This T cell receptor (beta chain) was sequenced during a study of blood T cells in healthy people across ages. The CDR3 contains 16 residues. The junction had 7 bases not matched to a gene; V was cut back by 2 bases and J by 7 bases. Germline lookup yields CDR1 DFQATT and CDR2 SNEGSKA (reference sequence). This clonotype was recorded a few times. Together with a sample-barcoded 5' primer, a J-beta primer mix was included in a second PCR lasting 7 to 11 cycles. A template-switch adaptor that had 12 random nucleotides put a tag on each cDNA molecule. Each CDR3 protein is one row after TCRdb ran MiXCR on the 5' RACE reads. The table shows about a million distinct CDR3 sequences, with just over 50% occurring only once.

Sequenced: blood. This sequence originates from a woman aged 60-75 years in good health. The rearrangement joins TRBV20-1 to TRBJ2-2; TRBD2 matches 13 bases. This CDR3 is CSARTPGLAGFGELFF. The CDR3 DNA follows: TGCAGTGCTAGAACACCGGGACTAGCGGGATTCGGGGAGCTGTTTTTT.